The rows below give T cell receptor beta chains drawn from one sample of a study of T-cell reconstitution after alpha-beta-depleted transplantation in children. TCRdb re-derived calls from the PCR reads in MiXCR, one entry per CDR3 protein. The sample has about 77,000 distinct CDR3 sequences, approximately 18% seen once. Here the sequenced sample was PBMCs, mostly from graft donor cells, taken 360 days after TCRalphabeta/CD19-depleted stem cell transplant. These receptors all come from a male patient aged 2-15 years who had a stem cell transplant for acute lymphoblastic leukemia, so the T cells may come from the graft donor. Both conserved end residues are trimmed from each CDR3. The order of the fields is V gene, clone size, D gene, J gene, CDR3 protein. The D gene is left open where the match is weak. A clone size is listed for some rows: how often the clone was seen (once, few, many), or a class if it is expanded.

V gene: TRBV27; clone size: -; D gene: -; J gene: TRBJ2-4; CDR3 protein: ASSAGVAKNIQY
V gene: TRBV7-9; clone size: many; D gene: -; J gene: TRBJ2-3; CDR3 protein: ASRSQWGTRTDTQY
V gene: TRBV7-6; clone size: -; D gene: -; J gene: TRBJ2-3; CDR3 protein: ASSLAHSTDTQY
V gene: TRBV3-1; clone size: -; D gene: -; J gene: TRBJ2-3; CDR3 protein: ASSRGDFNTDTQY
V gene: TRBV30; clone size: -; D gene: -; J gene: TRBJ2-3; CDR3 protein: AWTSGRVRTDTQY
V gene: TRBV7-2; clone size: -; D gene: TRBD2; J gene: TRBJ2-2; CDR3 protein: ASSLWRLAGSTGELF
V gene: TRBV10-3; clone size: few; D gene: -; J gene: TRBJ2-1; CDR3 protein: AISESYRGPRGTYYNEQF
V gene: TRBV6-5; clone size: few; D gene: TRBD1; J gene: TRBJ1-2; CDR3 protein: ASSLTGRYGYT
V gene: TRBV7-8; clone size: -; D gene: TRBD1; J gene: TRBJ2-4; CDR3 protein: ASSPSGDRWGSKNIQY
V gene: TRBV7-8; clone size: few; D gene: TRBD1; J gene: TRBJ1-1; CDR3 protein: ASSLRDPGTGYTEAF
V gene: TRBV11-3; clone size: -; D gene: -; J gene: TRBJ2-2; CDR3 protein: ASSLRDLLGELF
V gene: TRBV7-9; clone size: few; D gene: TRBD2; J gene: TRBJ2-5; CDR3 protein: ASSQRREGETQY
V gene: TRBV7-9; clone size: few; D gene: -; J gene: TRBJ2-7; CDR3 protein: ASSLGGKKHVNYEQY
V gene: TRBV4-2; clone size: -; D gene: TRBD2; J gene: TRBJ2-5; CDR3 protein: ASSLTSYTSGRAEETQY
V gene: TRBV9; clone size: few; D gene: TRBD2; J gene: TRBJ2-2; CDR3 protein: ASSVRLAGGELF
V gene: TRBV12-3/TRBV12-4; clone size: -; D gene: -; J gene: TRBJ1-5; CDR3 protein: ASSPGTDNQPQH
V gene: TRBV4-1; clone size: -; D gene: TRBD2; J gene: TRBJ2-2; CDR3 protein: ASSQARLGRREGVTGELF
V gene: TRBV5-1; clone size: -; D gene: -; J gene: TRBJ1-5; CDR3 protein: ASRSSDGQPQH
V gene: TRBV7-2; clone size: -; D gene: -; J gene: TRBJ1-6; CDR3 protein: ASSLVARYNSPLH
V gene: TRBV15; clone size: -; D gene: TRBD2; J gene: TRBJ2-2; CDR3 protein: ATSRERGGRAHGELF
V gene: TRBV6-5; clone size: few; D gene: -; J gene: TRBJ2-7; CDR3 protein: ASSYSIGGSYEQY
V gene: TRBV24-1; clone size: few; D gene: -; J gene: TRBJ2-3; CDR3 protein: ATSGLGLPGEDTQY
V gene: TRBV20-1; clone size: many; D gene: -; J gene: TRBJ1-2; CDR3 protein: SAGGDGANYGYT
V gene: TRBV27; clone size: -; D gene: TRBD2; J gene: TRBJ2-7; CDR3 protein: ASSKTSGYSYEQY
V gene: TRBV25-1; clone size: -; D gene: -; J gene: TRBJ2-5; CDR3 protein: ASSERVVTGRGETQY
V gene: TRBV6-1; clone size: few; D gene: TRBD1; J gene: TRBJ2-2; CDR3 protein: ASTPGQPNTGELF
V gene: TRBV4-2; clone size: few; D gene: TRBD2; J gene: TRBJ2-1; CDR3 protein: ASSQAGGQYEQF
V gene: TRBV11-3; clone size: many; D gene: -; J gene: TRBJ1-2; CDR3 protein: ASSHPGSYGYT
V gene: TRBV5-1; clone size: -; D gene: TRBD1; J gene: TRBJ2-7; CDR3 protein: ASSRDRGSYEQY
V gene: TRBV7-6; clone size: few; D gene: -; J gene: TRBJ1-6; CDR3 protein: ASSFHNSPLH
V gene: TRBV6-5; clone size: many; D gene: TRBD2; J gene: TRBJ2-7; CDR3 protein: ASSSRTSGRSYEQY
V gene: TRBV3-1; clone size: few; D gene: -; J gene: TRBJ1-1; CDR3 protein: ASSPPTGENTEAF
V gene: TRBV29-1; clone size: many; D gene: -; J gene: TRBJ2-7; CDR3 protein: SVESPSASSFNEQY
V gene: TRBV5-1; clone size: -; D gene: TRBD1; J gene: TRBJ1-5; CDR3 protein: ASSLTGTGANQPQH
V gene: TRBV25-1; clone size: few; D gene: -; J gene: TRBJ2-7; CDR3 protein: ASSGISSYEQY
V gene: TRBV19; clone size: few; D gene: TRBD2; J gene: TRBJ2-1; CDR3 protein: ASSLPASGKGYNEQF
V gene: TRBV7-9; clone size: few; D gene: TRBD1; J gene: TRBJ2-7; CDR3 protein: ASSLVLTGVSYEQY
V gene: TRBV12-3/TRBV12-4; clone size: few; D gene: -; J gene: TRBJ2-1; CDR3 protein: ASSPTGPSYNEQF
V gene: TRBV27; clone size: -; D gene: TRBD1; J gene: TRBJ2-2; CDR3 protein: ASAHPHRGSAGELF
V gene: TRBV12-3/TRBV12-4; clone size: few; D gene: TRBD1; J gene: TRBJ2-7; CDR3 protein: ASSLFQDRVGEQY
V gene: TRBV20-1; clone size: many; D gene: TRBD2; J gene: TRBJ2-1; CDR3 protein: SALDRGGTRTSGNYNEQF
V gene: TRBV5-6; clone size: few; D gene: -; J gene: TRBJ2-2; CDR3 protein: ASGPNSKQGIAGELF